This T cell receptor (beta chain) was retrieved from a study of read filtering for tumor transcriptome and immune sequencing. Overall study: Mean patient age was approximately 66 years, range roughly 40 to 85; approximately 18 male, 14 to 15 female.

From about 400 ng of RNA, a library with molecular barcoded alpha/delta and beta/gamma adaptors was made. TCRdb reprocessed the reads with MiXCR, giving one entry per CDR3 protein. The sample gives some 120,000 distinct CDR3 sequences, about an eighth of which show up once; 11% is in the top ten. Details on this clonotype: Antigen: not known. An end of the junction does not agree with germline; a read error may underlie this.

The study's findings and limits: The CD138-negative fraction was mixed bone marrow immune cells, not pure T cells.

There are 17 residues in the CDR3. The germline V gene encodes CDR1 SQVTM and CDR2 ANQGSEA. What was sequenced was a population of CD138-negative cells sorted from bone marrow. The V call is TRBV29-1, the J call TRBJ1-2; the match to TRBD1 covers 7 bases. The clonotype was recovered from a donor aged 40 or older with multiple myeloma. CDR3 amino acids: CSVDPAGTVGPNCGCTF. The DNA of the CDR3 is TGCAGCGTTGACCCGGCCGGGACAGTTGGGCCTAACTGTGGCTGCACCTTC. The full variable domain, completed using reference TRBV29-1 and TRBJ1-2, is SAVISQKPSRDICQRGTSLTIQCQVDSQVTMMFWYRQQPGQSLTLIATANQGSEATYESGFVIDKFPISRPNLTFSTLTVSNMSPEDSSIYLCSVDPAGTVGPNCGCTFGSGTRLTVV.